A single sample gave rise to the 20 T cell receptor beta chains below, sequenced in a study of T-cell memory formation after mild COVID-19. TCRdb processed the 5' RACE reads anew with MiXCR; each CDR3 protein has one entry. The repertoire holds about 250,000 distinct CDR3 sequences, with 15% as singletons. Sequencing was carried out using PBMCs or a T cell subset sorted from them (not recorded which). The origin of the receptors is an adult woman who had mild COVID-19 (a few samples of this study predate the infection). Cell type and time point are not known.

This sequence joins TRBV3-1 and TRBJ1-2, with a possible D match to TRBD1 (5 bases). The CDR3 is 13 amino acids. Germline-derived CDR1 and CDR2 are LGHDT and YNNKEL (reference sequence). Trimming shortened V by 3 bases and J by 6 bases, and 11 bases separated the two germline ends. The CDR3 spells CASSQFKGDGYTF. The DNA of the CDR3 is TGTGCCAGCAGCCAGTTCAAAGGGGATGGCTACACCTTC. Drawing the rest from reference TRBV3-1 and TRBJ1-2, the complete variable domain is DTAVSQTPKYLVTQMGNDKSIKCEQNLGHDTMYWYKQDSKKFLKIMFSYNNKELIINETVPNRFSPKSPDKAHLNLHINSLELGDSAVYFCASSQFKGDGYTFGSGTRLTVV.

The chain uses TRBV10-3 and TRBJ2-7, with 9 bases that match TRBD1. CDR1 is ENHRY, CDR2 SYGVKD, per germline. The CDR3 consists of 12 residues. With 11 bases clipped from V and 3 bases from J, the junction kept 5 bases outside the gene matches. In nucleotides, the CDR3 is TGTGCCGTTAGGGGACAGGGCTACGAGCAGTACTTC. Translation gives CAVRGQGYEQYF.

This clonotype has just a few counts. The J gene is TRBJ2-2, the V gene TRBV25-1, with D perhaps TRBD1 or TRBD2 (5 bases each). This CDR3 contains 15 residues. The germline CDR1 and CDR2 sequences are MGHDK and SYGVNS. V gave up 6 bases and J gave up 2 bases, with 13 bases separating them. This CDR3 reads CASSAGTVNTGELFF. The CDR3 nucleotides read TGTGCCAGCAGCGCCGGGACGGTAAACACCGGGGAGCTGTTTTTT.

The chain carries TRBV7-6 and TRBJ1-1, with D possibly being TRBD1 (5 bases). This CDR3 has 15 amino acids. The germline gives CDR1 SGHVS, CDR2 FNYEAQ. V dropped 4 bases and J dropped 4 bases, with 16 bases sitting between them. This CDR3 is CASSSSEIGGTEAFF. In nucleotides, the CDR3 is TGTGCCAGCAGCTCTAGTGAGATTGGGGGCACTGAAGCTTTCTTT.

This clonotype was seen many times. The chain carries TRBV12-3 or TRBV12-4 and TRBJ1-5; TRBD1 agrees at 9 bases. The CDR3 is 14 residues long. After removal of 4 bases from V and 10 bases from J, the junction contained 8 bases not matched to a gene. CDR3 loop: CASSSSRDRDPQHF. CDR3 coding DNA: TGTGCCAGCAGTTCGTCCCGGGACAGGGACCCCCAGCATTTT.

The chain links TRBV24-1 to TRBJ2-3; maybe TRBD1 (6 bases). CDR1 is KGHDR, CDR2 SFDVKD, per germline. The CDR3 has 15 residues. V was shortened by 3 bases and J by 2 bases, with 11 bases between the two germline ends. CDR3 sequence (DNA): TGTGCCACCAGTGATGCCACAGGGTACACAGATACGCAGTATTTT. It codes for CATSDATGYTDTQYF.

In its sample, this clonotype was seen a few times. V is TRBV19 and J is TRBJ2-2; unclear D gene. Per the germline V gene, CDR1 is LNHDA and CDR2 is SQIVND (reference sequence). The germline V and J ends were trimmed by 7 bases and 10 bases, with 16 bases remaining between them. The CDR3 sequence is 13 residues long. CDR3 in amino acids: CASNQIVYSELFF. The CDR3, as DNA: TGTGCCAGTAACCAGATCGTCTACTCGGAGCTGTTTTTT.

V gene TRBV12-3 or TRBV12-4 combines with J gene TRBJ1-4; TRBD1 matches 8 bases. The CDR3 is 15 residues long. Trimming took 5 bases from V and 7 from J; bases not matched to a gene: 9. The CDR3 nucleotides read TGTGCCAGCAGTCCTCGGACAGGGTTGACTGAAAAACTGTTTTTT. Protein: CASSPRTGLTEKLFF.

The chain links TRBV29-1 to TRBJ1-1; D is ambiguous. CDR1 is SQVTM, CDR2 ANQGSEA, per germline. V was shortened by 0 bases and J by 5 bases, with 28 bases between the two germline ends. This CDR3 comprises 19 residues. The CDR3: CSVEDRPPVGSGEFTEAFF. CDR3 DNA sequence: TGCAGCGTTGAAGATCGGCCACCGGTAGGGTCCGGAGAGTTTACTGAAGCTTTCTTT. Together with reference TRBV29-1 and TRBJ1-1, the CDR3 gives the full variable domain: SAVISQKPSRDICQRGTSLTIQCQVDSQVTMMFWYRQQPGQSLTLIATANQGSEATYESGFVIDKFPISRPNLTFSTLTVSNMSPEDSSIYLCSVEDRPPVGSGEFTEAFFGQGTRLTVV.

This clonotype was counted only a few times. The chain is built from TRBV12-3 or TRBV12-4 and TRBJ2-7; TRBD1 matches 7 bases. The CDR3 has 14 amino acids. The V and J ends lost 3 bases and 5 bases, in that order; junction bases with no gene match: 7. The CDR3 DNA reads TGTGCCAGCAGTTTGAACAGGGGCCTGGACGAGCAGTACTTC. This gives the protein CASSLNRGLDEQYF.

This clonotype has at least ten counts. The gene calls are TRBV7-2 and TRBJ1-5; TRBD1 might be the D (5 bases). This CDR3 has 15 residues. V lost 2 bases, J lost 1 base, and 9 bases lay in between. Germline CDR1 reads SGHTA; CDR2 reads FQGNSA. Written as DNA, the CDR3 is TGTGCCAGCAGCTTATCAGGGAACAGCAATCAGCCCCAGCATTTT. Translation: CASSLSGNSNQPQHF.

This clonotype has just a few counts. The CDR3 DNA reads as TGTGCCAGCAGCTTCTCGGAAAGGGGATATGGCTACACCTTC. Protein sequence: CASSFSERGYGYTF. The V call is TRBV5-6, the J call TRBJ1-2, with D perhaps TRBD1 (5 bases). The V gene lost 2 bases and the J gene lost 5 bases, with 13 bases spanning the gap. The CDR3 length is 14 residues. From germline, CDR1 is SGHDT and CDR2 YYEEEE.

This clonotype was seen a few times. J is TRBJ2-7 and V is TRBV12-3 or TRBV12-4; D might be TRBD2 (5 bases). The CDR3 runs 14 residues. V lost 6 bases and J 5 bases, leaving 17 bases between the germline ends. CDR3 in amino acids: CASSPPARRNEQYF. The CDR3 DNA sequence: TGTGCCAGCAGCCCTCCGGCGCGGAGGAACGAGCAGTACTTC.

This clonotype appeared a few times. This chain links TRBV3-1 with TRBJ1-2; D not resolved. The CDR3 is 14 residues long. V dropped 5 bases and J dropped 8 bases, with 18 bases sitting between them. Germline-derived CDR1 and CDR2 are LGHDT and YNNKEL (reference sequence). The CDR3 DNA reads as TGTGCCAGCAGCGTAGTCTTGGCAGGCGGCGGCTACACCTTC. As protein: CASSVVLAGGGYTF.

The genes are TRBV20-1 and TRBJ2-7; 12 bases are shared with TRBD2. Germline V CDR1 and CDR2: DFQATT, SNEGSKA (reference sequence). The CDR3 spans 14 residues. V shed 6 bases and J 2 bases; nucleotides not matched to a gene: 5. The CDR3 sequence is CSAPTSGRPYEQYF. DNA of the CDR3: TGCAGTGCCCCGACTAGCGGGAGACCCTACGAGCAGTACTTC.

The chain links TRBV20-1 to TRBJ1-1; D might be TRBD1 (6 bases). Trimming cost V 6 bases and J 3 bases, with 20 bases left between them. The length of the CDR3 is 15 residues. CDR1 is DFQATT and CDR2 is SNEGSKA in the germline V gene (reference sequence). The CDR3 DNA sequence: TGCAGTGCGGGGGGAAGACAGGCCGCCTACACTGAAGCTTTCTTT. This encodes CSAGGRQAAYTEAFF.

The DNA of the CDR3 is TGTGCCAGCAGCCAAGTTGTGGATACGCAGTATTTT. It yields the protein CASSQVVDTQYF. The chain links TRBV3-1 to TRBJ2-3; D uncertain. V was trimmed by 1 base and J by 6 bases, leaving 5 bases between them. Germline lookup yields CDR1 LGHDT and CDR2 YNNKEL (reference sequence). The CDR3 is 12 amino acids.

The sample holds a few counts of this clonotype. The DNA for the CDR3 is TGTGCCAGCAGAAAGAGGGGCAGCGTCTATGGCTACACCTTC. It translates to CASRKRGSVYGYTF. The chain joins TRBV28 to TRBJ1-2; tentatively, D is TRBD1 (5 bases). The V end lost 6 bases, the J end lost 4 bases, and 15 bases lay between the germline ends. The CDR3 sequence is 14 residues long. CDR1 MDHEN and CDR2 SYDVKM come from the germline V gene.

The genes are TRBV5-4 and TRBJ1-1; 8 bases line up with TRBD1. V shed 3 bases and J 5 bases; nucleotides not matched to a gene: 6. CDR3 length: 14 residues. Germline assignment: CDR1 SGHNT and CDR2 YYREEE (reference sequence). CDR3 sequence (DNA): TGTGCCAGCAGCTCGACAGGGGTTGATACTGAAGCTTTCTTT. Amino acids: CASSSTGVDTEAFF.

CDR3 sequence: CASTPRGNSPLHF. CDR3 DNA: TGTGCCAGCACCCCCAGGGGTAATTCACCCCTCCACTTT. The chain links TRBV27 to TRBJ1-6; TRBD1 might be the D (6 bases). The CDR3 contains 13 residues. Germline V gene lookup returns CDR1 MNHEY and CDR2 SMNVEV (reference sequence). V was trimmed by 7 bases and J by 6 bases, leaving 10 bases between them.